This TCR beta chain originates from a study of T cell changes during pregnancy in multiple sclerosis (dated by TCRdb to about 2019). Broadly, across the study: Changes in the T cell repertoire over the course of pregnancy were examined in this study in women with multiple sclerosis.

Library preparation employed the immunoSEQ multiplex PCR assay. TCRdb took over this immuneACCESS table, retaining in-frame rearrangements with V and J assigned. Such tables are incomplete; in checked studies, under half of the missing clones stem from an unresolved V gene, and the remainder is unexplained. In this sample the table shows about 58,000 clones, just over 90% of which occur a single time. The top ten hold under 5% of the sample. As regards this clone: Its antigen is currently not known. Base qualities are not recorded, but no much larger clone differs from it by a single base.

The CDR3 spans 19 residues, from the cysteine through the phenylalanine. Just the 57-base CDR3 DNA is kept, in frame starting at base 1. As encoded in the germline V gene, CDR1 is KGHSH while CDR2 is LQKENI. Trimming takes 3 bases off V and 5 bases off J; junction bases not matched to a gene: 20. The sequencing here drew on CD8+ T cells from peripheral blood mononuclear cells, taken in the second trimester of pregnancy. The clonotype originates from a female donor with multiple sclerosis, enrolled in a pregnancy study. The chain joins TRBV18 to TRBJ2-5; TRBD2 agrees with 8 junctional bases. Here is the DNA: TGTGCCAGCTCACCGTCTCTAAGCGGGGGATACGACCCCCCGGAGACCCAGTACTTC. This yields the protein CASSPSLSGGYDPPETQYF.